This TCR beta chain was recovered during a study of vaccination effects on CD4 cells after COVID-19. Study-level information: Participants received two doses of either the BNT162b2 or mRNA-1273 vaccine.

Study-wide results and limits: At late timepoints after vaccination, vaccine- and infection-induced clones shrank markedly.

Of note for this clone: Its antigen is still unknown.

Antigen-specific CD4+ T cells expanded by the ViraFEST assay with viral peptide pools were then sequenced. Researchers isolated CD4+ T cells once approximately ten days of culture had elapsed. This individual tested PCR-positive for SARS-CoV-2 infection between March and December 2020. A few million PBMC were placed in each well, which was supplemented with 10 IU/ml IL-2 and roughly 10 ug/ml peptides. Cells had half their medium changed to IL-2 medium on days 3 and 7. Germline assignment: CDR1 MNHEY and CDR2 SVGAGI. V dropped 0 bases and J dropped 5 bases, with 8 bases sitting between them. This CDR3 comprises 14 residues. Using immunoSEQ multiplex PCR, the repertoire was profiled, and TCRdb retains in-frame clones only, with some absent. The sample gives tens of thousands of clones, about 78% of which show up once; over 15% is in the top ten.

The clonotype was recovered from a human donor who had a prior SARS-CoV-2 infection. The chain carries TRBV6-5 and TRBJ1-3; D gene unclear. The specimen was CD4+ T cells from PBMCs cultured with HCoV-NL63 spike peptides, collected before COVID-19 vaccination. CDR3 loop: CASSYSIGRNTIYF. In DNA, the CDR3 is TGTGCCAGCAGTTACTCGATCGGGCGAAACACCATATATTTT.